This T cell receptor (beta chain) was profiled in a study of T-cell reconstitution after alpha-beta-depleted transplantation in children (dated by TCRdb to the mid-2010s). Study-level background: Using TCR repertoire profiling, the study quantitatively followed how T-cell immune reconstitution unfolded in children after TCRalphabeta/CD19-depleted allogeneic hematopoietic cell transplantation.

From the cysteine through the phenylalanine, the CDR3 covers 14 amino acids. Here the CDR3 DNA is all that survives: 42 bases in frame from base 1. CDR1 and CDR2, looked up from the germline V gene, are SGHDN and FVKESK. V is pared back by 0 bases and J by 4 bases, with 7 bases lying between the germline termini. Libraries were prepared through PCR. Sequencing was carried out with an Illumina HiSeq 2500. TCR libraries were prepared with molecular barcoding, using unique molecular identifiers to normalize TCRbeta repertoire quantification. TCRdb itself trimmed the public reads at Q25 with fastp, ran MiXCR and retained productive beta chains. Identical CDR3 protein sequences are pooled into one entry, listed with their most common genes and DNA. This sample gives nearly 400,000 distinct CDR3 sequences in total; approximately 20% of them show up just once. Together, the top ten hold less than 4.5% of the sample.

As regards this clonotype: Its specific antigen is unknown. The sample holds no much larger clone one base away, and base qualities are not on file.

Sequences were derived from PBMCs from the stem cell graft donor, sampled from the stem cell graft. The receptor was derived from a human donor who donated a stem cell graft to a child with acute myeloid leukemia. This receptor chain uses TRBV14 and TRBJ2-1; the D call is possibly TRBD1 or TRBD2, each sharing 5 bases. The CDR3 is CASSQEGPYNEQFF. The sequenced DNA is TGTGCCAGCAGCCAAGAGGGACCTTACAATGAGCAGTTCTTC.